Below are 7 T cell receptor beta chains sequenced from a single sample in a study of blood T cell repertoires in COVID-19 (dated by TCRdb to the early 2020s). Libraries were made using the immunoSEQ multiplex PCR assay. TCRdb mirrors the immuneACCESS table, restricted to in-frame sequences. Some clones are absent from its copies; in checked studies, under half trace to an unresolved V gene, and the reason for the others is unknown. The sample data list about 240,000 clones, and roughly 91% of these were observed just once. Of the sample, 0.99% falls within the top ten clones. Source material: peripheral blood. The receptor set was obtained from a woman in her thirties or forties who had recovered from COVID-19.

The chain links TRBV19 to TRBJ1-5; the match to TRBD1 covers 7 bases. Trimming at V came to 4 bases and at J to 3 bases, leaving 6 bases not matched to a gene. This CDR3 spans 15 amino acids. Germline CDR1 reads LNHDA; CDR2 reads SQIVND (reference sequence). The CDR3 bases are TGTGCCAGTAGTACCGCAGGGGGGCACAATCAGCCCCAGCATTTT. It codes for CASSTAGGHNQPQHF. Full variable domain (rest looked up from reference TRBV19 and TRBJ1-5): DGGITQSPKYLFRKEGQNVTLSCEQNLNHDAMYWYRQDPGQGLRLIYYSQIVNDFQKGDIAEGYSVSREKKESFPLTVTSAQKNPTAFYLCASSTAGGHNQPQHFGDGTRLSIL.

This sequence joins TRBV2 and TRBJ2-3, with TRBD1 matching over 9 bases. In germline, CDR1 is SNHLY, CDR2 FYNNEI. Trimming at V came to 7 bases and at J to 4 bases, leaving 6 bases not matched to a gene. The CDR3 spans 14 residues. This CDR3 is CASMTGGWADTQYF. Here the CDR3 DNA reads TGTGCCAGCATGACAGGGGGATGGGCAGATACGCAGTATTTT.

The chain combines TRBV29-1 with TRBJ2-5; the D is unclear. The CDR3 runs to 13 residues. V shed 6 bases and J shed 1 base, with 12 bases lying between them. Germline assignment: CDR1 SQVTM and CDR2 ANQGSEA. CDR3 sequence reads: CSVRPGGQETQYF. CDR3 DNA: TGCAGCGTGCGCCCCGGCGGCCAAGAGACCCAGTACTTC. The variable domain in full, with the rest retrieved from reference TRBV29-1 and TRBJ2-5, is SAVISQKPSRDICQRGTSLTIQCQVDSQVTMMFWYRQQPGQSLTLIATANQGSEATYESGFVIDKFPISRPNLTFSTLTVSNMSPEDSSIYLCSVRPGGQETQYFGPGTRLLVL.

The CDR3 is CASRPRDRGRDEQYF. The DNA of the CDR3 is TGTGCCAGCAGACCCCGGGACAGGGGGCGGGACGAGCAGTACTTC. The gene calls are TRBV6-6 and TRBJ2-7; 12 nucleotides match TRBD1. The trim removed 6 bases at V and 5 bases at J, leaving 8 bases unmatched. The length of the CDR3 is 15 residues. The V gene's germline CDR1 is MNHNY and CDR2 SVGAGI (reference sequence).

The rearrangement links TRBV6-5 to TRBJ2-3, with TRBD2 matching 9 bases. This CDR3 contains 14 residues. Trimming took 6 bases from V and 1 from J; bases not matched to a gene: 2. CDR1 is MNHEY and CDR2 is SVGAGI in the germline V gene. The CDR3 sequence: CASRAGGGTDTQYF. CDR3 DNA sequence: TGTGCCAGCAGAGCGGGAGGCGGCACAGATACGCAGTATTTT.

Regarding this clone: The sample holds other DNA sequences that translate to the same CDR3. The chain carries TRBV7-2 and TRBJ2-5; D not resolved. From germline, CDR1 is SGHTA and CDR2 FQGNSA. V lost 5 bases to trimming and J lost 5 bases, with 9 bases between them. The CDR3 consists of 12 residues. The CDR3 coding sequence is TGTGCCAGCAGCCCGGGTTTGGAGACCCAGTACTTC. Protein: CASSPGLETQYF.

The CDR3 sequence: CASTFERLDVEQFF. In DNA form, the CDR3 reads TGTGCCAGCACTTTCGAGCGCCTCGATGTGGAGCAGTTCTTC. The chain has TRBV4-2 and TRBJ2-1; D is unresolved. V lost 7 bases and J lost 10, with 20 bases in between. Germline V gene lookup returns CDR1 LGHNA and CDR2 YNFKEQ. CDR3 size: 14 residues.